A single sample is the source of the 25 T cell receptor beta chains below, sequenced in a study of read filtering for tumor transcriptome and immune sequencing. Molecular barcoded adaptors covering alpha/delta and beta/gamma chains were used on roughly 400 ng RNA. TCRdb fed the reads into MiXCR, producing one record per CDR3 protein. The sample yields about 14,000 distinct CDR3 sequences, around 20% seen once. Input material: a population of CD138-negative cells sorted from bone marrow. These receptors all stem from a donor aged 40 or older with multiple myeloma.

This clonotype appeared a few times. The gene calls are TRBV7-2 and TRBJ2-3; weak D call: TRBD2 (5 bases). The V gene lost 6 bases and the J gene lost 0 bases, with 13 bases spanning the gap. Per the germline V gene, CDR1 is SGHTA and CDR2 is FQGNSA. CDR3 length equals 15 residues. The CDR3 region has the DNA TGTGCCAGCAGTCCCGACTACCTTAGCACAGATACGCAGTATTTT. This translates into CASSPDYLSTDTQYF.

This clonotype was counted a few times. This CDR3 is CSATKQGANEKLFF. In nucleotides, the CDR3 is TGCAGTGCTACCAAACAGGGGGCTAATGAAAAACTGTTTTTT. This chain uses TRBV20-1 with TRBJ1-4, with 8 bases matching TRBD1. From germline, CDR1 is DFQATT and CDR2 SNEGSKA (reference sequence). V shed 4 bases and J 3 bases; nucleotides not matched to a gene: 4. CDR3 length equals 14 residues.

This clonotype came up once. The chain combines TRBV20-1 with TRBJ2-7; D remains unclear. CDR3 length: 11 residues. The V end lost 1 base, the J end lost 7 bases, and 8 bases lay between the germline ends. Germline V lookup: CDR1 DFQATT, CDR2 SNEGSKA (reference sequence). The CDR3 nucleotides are TGCAGTGCTAGAGTAGGTCTTGAGCAGTACTTC. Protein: CSARVGLEQYF.

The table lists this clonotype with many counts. CDR3 bases: TGTGCCAGCTACCAGGGGAATGAGCAGTTCTTC. This codes for CASYQGNEQFF. The chain has TRBV2 and TRBJ2-1; TRBD1 might be the D (6 bases). Trimming cost V 8 bases and J 7 bases, with 9 bases left between them. The CDR3 sequence is 11 residues long. The V gene's germline CDR1 is SNHLY and CDR2 FYNNEI.

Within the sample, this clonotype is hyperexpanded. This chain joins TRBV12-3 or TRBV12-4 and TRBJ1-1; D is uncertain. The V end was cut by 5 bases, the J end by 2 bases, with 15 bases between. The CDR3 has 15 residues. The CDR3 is CASSAVRRANTEAFF. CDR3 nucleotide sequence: TGTGCCAGCAGTGCGGTGCGTAGGGCAAACACTGAAGCTTTCTTT.

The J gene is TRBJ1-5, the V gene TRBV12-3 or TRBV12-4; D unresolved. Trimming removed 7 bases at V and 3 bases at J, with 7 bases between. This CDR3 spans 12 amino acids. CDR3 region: CASTSVNQPQHF. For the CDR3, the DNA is TGTGCCAGCACGTCCGTCAATCAGCCCCAGCATTTT.

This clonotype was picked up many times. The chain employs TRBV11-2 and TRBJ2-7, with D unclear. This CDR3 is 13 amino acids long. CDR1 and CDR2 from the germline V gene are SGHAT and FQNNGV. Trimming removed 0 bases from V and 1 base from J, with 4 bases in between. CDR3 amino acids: CASSLEVSYEQYF. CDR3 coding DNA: TGTGCCAGCAGCTTAGAAGTATCCTACGAGCAGTACTTC.

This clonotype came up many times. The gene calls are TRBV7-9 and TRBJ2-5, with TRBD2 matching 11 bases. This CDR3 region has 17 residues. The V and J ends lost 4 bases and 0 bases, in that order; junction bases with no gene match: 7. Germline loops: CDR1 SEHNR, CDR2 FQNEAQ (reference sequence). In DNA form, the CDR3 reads TGTGCCAGCAGCTCACGGACTAGCGGGCCGTACCAAGAGACCCAGTACTTC. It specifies CASSSRTSGPYQETQYF.

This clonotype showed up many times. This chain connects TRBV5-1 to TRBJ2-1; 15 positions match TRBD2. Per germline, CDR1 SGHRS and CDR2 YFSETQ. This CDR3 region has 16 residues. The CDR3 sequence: CATETGLAGGYNEQFF. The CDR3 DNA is TGCGCTACCGAGACAGGACTAGCGGGGGGGTACAATGAGCAGTTCTTC.

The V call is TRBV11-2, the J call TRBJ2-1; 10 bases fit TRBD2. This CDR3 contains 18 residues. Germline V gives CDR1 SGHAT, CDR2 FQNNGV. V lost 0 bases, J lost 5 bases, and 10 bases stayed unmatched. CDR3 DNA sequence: TGTGCCAGCAGCTTAGACCCCCCAAGGACTAGCGGCCACAATGAGCAGTTCTTC. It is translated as CASSLDPPRTSGHNEQFF.

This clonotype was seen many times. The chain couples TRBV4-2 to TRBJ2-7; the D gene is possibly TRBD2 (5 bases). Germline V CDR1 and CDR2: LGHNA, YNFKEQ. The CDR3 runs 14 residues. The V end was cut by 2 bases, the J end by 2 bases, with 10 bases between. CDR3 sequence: CASSQSGTTYEQYF. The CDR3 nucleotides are TGTGCCAGCAGCCAAAGCGGAACTACCTACGAGCAGTACTTC.

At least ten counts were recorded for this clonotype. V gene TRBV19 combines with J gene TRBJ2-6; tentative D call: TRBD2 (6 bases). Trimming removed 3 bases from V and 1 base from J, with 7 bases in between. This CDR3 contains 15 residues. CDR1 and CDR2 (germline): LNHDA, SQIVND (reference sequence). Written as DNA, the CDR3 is TGTGCCAGTAGTATCGGGGGTTCTGGGGCCAACGTCCTGACTTTC. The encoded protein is CASSIGGSGANVLTF.

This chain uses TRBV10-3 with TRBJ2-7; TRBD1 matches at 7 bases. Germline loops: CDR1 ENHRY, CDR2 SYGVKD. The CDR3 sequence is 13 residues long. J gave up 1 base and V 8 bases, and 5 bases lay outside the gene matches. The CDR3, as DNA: TGTGCCATCGGGAAGACAGGGTCCTACGAGCAGTACTTC. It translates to CAIGKTGSYEQYF.

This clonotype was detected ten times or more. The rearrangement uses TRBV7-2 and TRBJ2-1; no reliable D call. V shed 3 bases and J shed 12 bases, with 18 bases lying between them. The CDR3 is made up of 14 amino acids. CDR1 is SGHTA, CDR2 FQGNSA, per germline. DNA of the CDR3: TGTGCCAGCAGCTTCGGGCCCCCCGAATGGGTGCAGTTCTTC. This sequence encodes CASSFGPPEWVQFF.

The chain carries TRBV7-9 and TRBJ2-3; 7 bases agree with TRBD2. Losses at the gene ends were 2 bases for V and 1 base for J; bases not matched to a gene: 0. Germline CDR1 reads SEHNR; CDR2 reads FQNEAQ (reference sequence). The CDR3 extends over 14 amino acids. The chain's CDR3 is CASSLLAGTDTQYF. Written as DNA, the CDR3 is TGTGCCAGCAGCTTACTAGCGGGCACAGATACGCAGTATTTT.

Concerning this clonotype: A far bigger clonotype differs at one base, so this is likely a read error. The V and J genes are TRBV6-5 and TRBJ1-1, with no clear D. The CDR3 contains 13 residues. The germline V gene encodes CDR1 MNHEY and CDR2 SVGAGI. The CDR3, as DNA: TGTGCCAGCTGCTTAGGAGGGAACACTGAAGCTCTCTTT. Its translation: CASCLGGNTEALF.

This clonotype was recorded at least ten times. The CDR3 reads CASGSGIDEQFF. CDR3 nucleotides: TGTGCCAGCGGCTCAGGGATCGATGAGCAGTTCTTC. The chain joins TRBV12-3 or TRBV12-4 to TRBJ2-1; tentative D call: TRBD1 (5 bases). The V gene lost 8 bases and the J gene lost 8 bases, with 13 bases spanning the gap. The CDR3 loop spans 12 amino acids.

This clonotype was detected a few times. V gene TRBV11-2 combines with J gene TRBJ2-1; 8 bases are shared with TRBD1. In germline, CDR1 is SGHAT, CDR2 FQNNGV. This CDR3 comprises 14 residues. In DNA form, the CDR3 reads TGTGCAAGCGACAGGGGTTCCGCCTACAATGAGCAGTTCTTC. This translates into CASDRGSAYNEQFF.

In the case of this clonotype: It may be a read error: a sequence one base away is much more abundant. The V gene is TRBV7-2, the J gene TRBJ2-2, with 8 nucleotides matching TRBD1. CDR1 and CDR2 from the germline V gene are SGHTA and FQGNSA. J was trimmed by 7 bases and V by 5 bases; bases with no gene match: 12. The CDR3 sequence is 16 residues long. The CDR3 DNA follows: TGTGCCAGCAGCCCATCCCCGACAGGGGTAAACGGGGAGCTGTTTTTT. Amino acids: CASSPSPTGVNGELFF.

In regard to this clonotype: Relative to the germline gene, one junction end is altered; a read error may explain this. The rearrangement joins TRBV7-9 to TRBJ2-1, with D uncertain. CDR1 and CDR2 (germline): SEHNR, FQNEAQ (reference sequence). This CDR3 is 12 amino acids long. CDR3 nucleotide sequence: TGTGCCAGCAGCCAGCGAGACAATGACCAGTTCTTC. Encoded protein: CASSQRDNDQFF.

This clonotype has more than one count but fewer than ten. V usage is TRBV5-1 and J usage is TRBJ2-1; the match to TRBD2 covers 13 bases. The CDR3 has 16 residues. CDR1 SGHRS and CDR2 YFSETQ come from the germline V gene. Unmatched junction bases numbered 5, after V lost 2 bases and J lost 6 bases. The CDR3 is CASSFRGLAGSNEQFF. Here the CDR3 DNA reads TGCGCCAGCAGCTTTAGGGGACTAGCGGGGAGCAATGAGCAGTTCTTC.

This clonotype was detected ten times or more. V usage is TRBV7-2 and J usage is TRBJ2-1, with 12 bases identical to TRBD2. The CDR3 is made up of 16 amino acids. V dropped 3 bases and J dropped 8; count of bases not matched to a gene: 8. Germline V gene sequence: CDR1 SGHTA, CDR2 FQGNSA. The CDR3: CTSSFASGRAEDEQFF. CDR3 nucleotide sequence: TGTACCAGCAGCTTTGCTAGCGGGAGGGCCGAAGATGAGCAGTTCTTC.

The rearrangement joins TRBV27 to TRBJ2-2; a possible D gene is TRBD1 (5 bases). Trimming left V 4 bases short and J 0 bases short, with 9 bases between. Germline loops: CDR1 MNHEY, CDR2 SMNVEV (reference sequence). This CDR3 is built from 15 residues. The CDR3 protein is CASSSSGSNTGELFF. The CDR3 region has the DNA TGTGCCAGCAGTTCGTCAGGGTCGAACACCGGGGAGCTGTTTTTT.

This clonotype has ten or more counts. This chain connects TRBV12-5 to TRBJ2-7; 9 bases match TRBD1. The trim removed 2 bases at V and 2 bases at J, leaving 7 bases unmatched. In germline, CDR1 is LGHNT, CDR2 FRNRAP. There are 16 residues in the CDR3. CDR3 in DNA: TGTGCTAGTGGTTTGCTGGCCCGACAGGGGGCCTACGAGCAGTACTTC. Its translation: CASGLLARQGAYEQYF.

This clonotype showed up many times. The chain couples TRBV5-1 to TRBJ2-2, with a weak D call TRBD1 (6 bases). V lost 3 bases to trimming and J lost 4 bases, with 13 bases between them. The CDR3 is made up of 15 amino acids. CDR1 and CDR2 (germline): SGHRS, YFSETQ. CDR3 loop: CASSWGQGGTGELFF. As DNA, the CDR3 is TGCGCCAGCAGCTGGGGGCAAGGGGGCACCGGGGAGCTGTTTTTT.